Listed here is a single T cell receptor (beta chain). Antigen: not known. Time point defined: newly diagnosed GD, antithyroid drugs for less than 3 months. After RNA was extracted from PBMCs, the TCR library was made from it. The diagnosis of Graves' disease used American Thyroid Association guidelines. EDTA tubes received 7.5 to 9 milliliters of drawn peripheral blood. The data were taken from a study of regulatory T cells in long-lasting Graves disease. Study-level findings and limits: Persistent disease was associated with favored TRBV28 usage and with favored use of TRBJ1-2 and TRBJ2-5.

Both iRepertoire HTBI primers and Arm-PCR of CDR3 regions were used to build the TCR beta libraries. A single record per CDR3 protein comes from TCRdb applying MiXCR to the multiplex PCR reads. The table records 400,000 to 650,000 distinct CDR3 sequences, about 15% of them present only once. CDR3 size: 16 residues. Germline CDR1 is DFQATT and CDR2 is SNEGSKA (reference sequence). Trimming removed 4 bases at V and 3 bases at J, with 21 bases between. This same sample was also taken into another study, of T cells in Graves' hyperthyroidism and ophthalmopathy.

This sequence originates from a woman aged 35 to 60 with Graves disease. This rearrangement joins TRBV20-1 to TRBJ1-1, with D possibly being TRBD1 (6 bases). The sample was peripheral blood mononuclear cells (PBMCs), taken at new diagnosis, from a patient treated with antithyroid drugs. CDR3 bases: TGCAGTGCTAAACCCCGGGGGGGCATGACGTACACTGAAGCTTTCTTT. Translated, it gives CSAKPRGGMTYTEAFF.